Listed below are T cell receptor beta chains from one sample, sequenced in a study of cytomegalovirus exposure and HLA in healthy donors. This table comes from immunoSEQ multiplex PCR, and its TCRdb copy is limited to in-frame clones, with some not included. Counted here are about 170,000 clones, about 81% occurring once; the ten biggest clones make up 1.5% to 2%. The sequenced material came from PBMCs. The receptors were gathered from a woman aged 18-29 years in good health and CMV-seronegative. The CDR3 runs from the conserved cysteine through the conserved F or W. D genes are given only for firm matches. Not all rows give a size; the values are once, few, many and, for expanded clones, a class.

d_call	v_call	j_call	clone_size	cdr3_aa	cdr3_nt
TRBD1	TRBV6-5	TRBJ1-2	once	CASSSGQLYGYTF	TGTGCCAGCAGTTCGGGACAGCTCTATGGCTACACCTTC
TRBD2	TRBV5-8	TRBJ2-7	once	CASSWGTSGIYEQYF	TGTGCCAGCAGCTGGGGGACTAGCGGGATTTACGAGCAGTACTTC
-	TRBV7-6	TRBJ1-1	-	CASSLEGHSMNTEAFF	TGTGCCAGCAGCTTAGAGGGACACTCGATGAACACTGAAGCTTTCTTT
-	TRBV7-9	TRBJ2-7	-	CSSSRIPRTAGPYEQYF	TGTTCCAGCAGCCGCATCCCGAGGACGGCGGGCCCCTACGAGCAGTACTTC
-	TRBV10-2	TRBJ1-1	-	CASSAGGNTEAFF	TGCGCCAGCAGTGCCGGGGGGAACACTGAAGCTTTCTTT
-	TRBV6-5	TRBJ2-7	few	CASSTAGRIYEQYF	TGTGCCAGCAGCACCGCAGGGAGGATCTACGAGCAGTACTTC
TRBD1	TRBV10-2	TRBJ1-2	-	CASREGQVGGYTF	TGCGCCAGCAGGGAGGGACAGGTCGGTGGCTACACCTTC
-	TRBV6-6	TRBJ1-1	few	CASSYPHRAQNTEAFF	TGTGCCAGCAGTTATCCGCACAGGGCCCAGAACACTGAAGCTTTCTTT
-	TRBV5-1	TRBJ2-3	-	CASSTGTPRTDTQYF	TGCGCCAGCAGCACCGGGACACCGCGCACAGATACGCAGTATTTT
TRBD1	TRBV12-5	TRBJ2-7	-	CASGLVAVMGQGLSYEQYF	TGTGCTAGTGGTTTGGTTGCAGTTATGGGACAGGGTTTGTCCTATGAGCAGTACTTC
-	TRBV9	TRBJ1-1	-	CASSVVCSRDTEAFF	TGTGCCAGCAGCGTAGTTTGTTCCAGGGACACTGAAGCTTTCTTT
-	TRBV7-9	TRBJ2-2	few	CASSGTRPGGHGELFF	TGTGCCAGCAGCGGTACGAGGCCAGGAGGGCACGGGGAGCTGTTTTTT
-	TRBV12-5	TRBJ1-5	-	CASGYPAGSSNQPQHF	TGTGCTAGTGGTTACCCTGCCGGGAGTAGCAATCAGCCCCAGCATTTT
-	TRBV6-4	TRBJ1-2	-	CASSPRANDRAGYTF	TGTGCCAGCAGTCCCAGGGCCAACGACCGCGCGGGCTACACCTTC